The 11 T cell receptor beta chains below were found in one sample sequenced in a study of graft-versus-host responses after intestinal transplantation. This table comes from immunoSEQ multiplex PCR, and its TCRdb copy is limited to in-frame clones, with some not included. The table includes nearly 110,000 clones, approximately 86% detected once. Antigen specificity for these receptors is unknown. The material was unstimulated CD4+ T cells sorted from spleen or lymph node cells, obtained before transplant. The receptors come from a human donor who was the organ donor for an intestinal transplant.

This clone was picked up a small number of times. CDR3 in DNA: TGCGCCAGCAGCTTGATATCAGGCACTGGAAACACCATATATTTT. This sequence encodes CASSLISGTGNTIYF. This chain uses TRBV5-1 with TRBJ1-3; D not certain. Germline V CDR1 and CDR2: SGHRS, YFSETQ. Trimming took 1 base from V and 2 from J, leaving 10 bases between them. The length of the CDR3 is 15 residues.

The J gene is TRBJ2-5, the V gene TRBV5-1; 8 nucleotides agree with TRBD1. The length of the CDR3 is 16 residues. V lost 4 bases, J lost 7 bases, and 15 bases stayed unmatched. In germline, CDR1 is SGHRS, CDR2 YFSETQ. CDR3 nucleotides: TGCGCCAGCAGCGCCGGACCCGGACAGGGCGAAGGGACCCAGTACTTC. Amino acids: CASSAGPGQGEGTQYF.

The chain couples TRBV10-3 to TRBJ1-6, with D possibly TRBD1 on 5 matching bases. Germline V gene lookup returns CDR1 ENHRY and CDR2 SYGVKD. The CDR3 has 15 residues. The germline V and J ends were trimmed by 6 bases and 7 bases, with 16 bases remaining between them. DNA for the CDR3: TGTGCCATCAGGGGCATTGACGGGACCAATTCACCCCTCCACTTT. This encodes CAIRGIDGTNSPLHF.

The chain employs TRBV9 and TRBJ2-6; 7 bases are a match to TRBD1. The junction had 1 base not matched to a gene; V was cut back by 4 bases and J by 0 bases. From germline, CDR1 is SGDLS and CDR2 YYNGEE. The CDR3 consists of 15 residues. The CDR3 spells CASSSGGSGANVLTF. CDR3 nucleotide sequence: TGTGCCAGCAGCTCAGGGGGCTCTGGGGCCAACGTCCTGACTTTC.

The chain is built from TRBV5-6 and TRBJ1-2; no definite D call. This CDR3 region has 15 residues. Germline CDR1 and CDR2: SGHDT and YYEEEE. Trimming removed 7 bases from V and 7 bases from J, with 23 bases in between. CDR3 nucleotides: TGTGCCAGCGTCAAGAAGTCGCGCTCCCTCGGTGGCTACACCTTC. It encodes CASVKKSRSLGGYTF.

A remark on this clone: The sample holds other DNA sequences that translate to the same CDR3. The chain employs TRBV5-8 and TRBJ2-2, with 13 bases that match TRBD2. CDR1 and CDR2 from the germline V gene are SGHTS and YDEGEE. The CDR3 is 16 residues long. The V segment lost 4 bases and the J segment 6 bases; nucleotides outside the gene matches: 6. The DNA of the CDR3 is TGTGCCAGCAGCCTGGGACTAGCGGGAAGTGCCGGGGAGCTGTTTTTT. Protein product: CASSLGLAGSAGELFF.

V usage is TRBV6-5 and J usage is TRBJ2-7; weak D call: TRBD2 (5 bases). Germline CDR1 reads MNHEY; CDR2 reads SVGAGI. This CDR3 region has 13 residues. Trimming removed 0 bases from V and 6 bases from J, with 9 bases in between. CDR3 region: CASSYSEGGEQYF. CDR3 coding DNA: TGTGCCAGCAGTTACTCCGAGGGCGGCGAGCAGTACTTC.

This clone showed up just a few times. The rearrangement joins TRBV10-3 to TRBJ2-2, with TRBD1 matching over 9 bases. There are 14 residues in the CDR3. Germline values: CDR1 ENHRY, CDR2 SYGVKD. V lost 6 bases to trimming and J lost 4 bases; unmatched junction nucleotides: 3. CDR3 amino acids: CAIRTGGGTGELFF. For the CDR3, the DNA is TGTGCCATCAGGACAGGGGGGGGCACCGGGGAGCTGTTTTTT.

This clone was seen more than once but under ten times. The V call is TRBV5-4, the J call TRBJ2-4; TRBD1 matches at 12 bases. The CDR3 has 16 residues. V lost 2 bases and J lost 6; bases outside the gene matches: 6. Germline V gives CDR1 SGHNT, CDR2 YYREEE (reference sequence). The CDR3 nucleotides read TGTGCCAGCAGCTTAGGGACAGGGGGCACCCTAAACATTCAGTACTTC. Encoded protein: CASSLGTGGTLNIQYF. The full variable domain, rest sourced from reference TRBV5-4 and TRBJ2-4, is ETGVTQSPTHLIKTRGQQVTLRCSSQSGHNTVSWYQQALGQGPQFIFQYYREEENGRGNFPPRFSGLQFPNYSSELNVNALELDDSALYLCASSLGTGGTLNIQYFGAGTRLSVL.

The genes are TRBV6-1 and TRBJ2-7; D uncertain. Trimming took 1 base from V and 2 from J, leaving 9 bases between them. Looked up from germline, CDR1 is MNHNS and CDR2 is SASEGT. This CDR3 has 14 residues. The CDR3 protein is CASSEDRKPYEQYF. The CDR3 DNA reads TGTGCCAGCAGTGAAGATCGGAAACCCTACGAGCAGTACTTC.

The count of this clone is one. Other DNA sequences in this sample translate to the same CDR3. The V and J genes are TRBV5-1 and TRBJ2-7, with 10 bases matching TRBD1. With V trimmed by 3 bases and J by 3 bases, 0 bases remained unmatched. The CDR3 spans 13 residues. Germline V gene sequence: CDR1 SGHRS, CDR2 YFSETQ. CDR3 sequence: CASSWTGGYEQYF. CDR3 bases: TGCGCCAGCAGCTGGACAGGGGGCTACGAGCAGTACTTC.